This passage covers 11 T cell receptor beta chains from one sample sequenced in a study of response to subunit inactivated influenza vaccine. TCRdb reanalysed the RT-PCR reads using MiXCR and keeps one entry per CDR3 protein. The data show 500,000 to 650,000 distinct CDR3 sequences, with under 9% seen just once and over 10% held by the top ten. The sample was PBMCs from blood, taken less than 30 months after vaccination. Receptors were obtained from a man between 50 and 69 years old who received an inactivated influenza vaccine.

This clonotype was counted only a few times. The V call is TRBV4-3, the J call TRBJ2-2; 8 nucleotides agree with TRBD1. After removal of 2 bases from V and 4 bases from J, the junction contained 18 bases not matched to a gene. The CDR3 totals 20 residues. The germline V gene has CDR1 LGHNA and CDR2 YSLEER. This CDR3 is CASSQTADRVLGGLTGELFF. The CDR3 bases are TGCGCCAGCAGCCAAACGGCGGACAGGGTCCTTGGGGGACTCACCGGGGAGCTGTTTTTT.

The V gene is TRBV10-3, the J gene TRBJ2-1; TRBD1 might be the D (5 bases). CDR3 size: 14 residues. Trimming pared 6 bases from V and 7 bases from J, leaving 16 bases between. CDR1 and CDR2 from the germline V gene are ENHRY and SYGVKD. The CDR3 loop is CAISLRAGGNEQFF. In DNA, the CDR3 is TGTGCCATCAGCCTCAGGGCAGGCGGAAATGAGCAGTTCTTC.

The V and J genes are TRBV20-1 and TRBJ2-1; 9 bases map to TRBD2. V lost 6 bases to trimming and J lost 12 bases; unmatched junction nucleotides: 12. The CDR3 spans 13 residues. CDR1 is DFQATT, CDR2 SNEGSKA, per germline (reference sequence). CDR3 residues: CSAFGGGGIWQFF. In nucleotides, the CDR3 is TGCAGTGCCTTTGGCGGGGGGGGCATTTGGCAGTTCTTC.

A few counts support this clonotype. This sequence joins TRBV15 and TRBJ1-2, with D possibly being TRBD1 (6 bases). V shed 4 bases and J shed 6 bases, with 12 bases lying between them. CDR3 length equals 13 residues. Germline V lookup: CDR1 LNHNV, CDR2 YYDKDF (reference sequence). The CDR3 DNA is TGTGCCACCAGCACCGAGGGGGGAGATGGCTACACCTTC. It codes for CATSTEGGDGYTF.

V and J are TRBV11-1 and TRBJ2-6; TRBD1 matches at 7 bases. This CDR3 region has 19 residues. V was pared by 1 base and J by 0 bases, with 9 bases of the junction left unmatched. Germline-derived CDR1 and CDR2 are SGHAT and FQDESV (reference sequence). CDR3 nucleotides: TGTGCCAGCAGCTTAGGCCCGGGACAGACGAACTCTGGGGCCAACGTCCTGACTTTC. Translated, it gives CASSLGPGQTNSGANVLTF.

This clonotype has just a few counts. The V gene is TRBV28, the J gene TRBJ1-5; D is possibly TRBD1 (6 bases). Deletions cut 5 bases from V and 2 bases from J, with 19 bases between. Germline CDR1 MDHEN, CDR2 SYDVKM. CDR3 length: 17 residues. This CDR3 reads CASSDDRSATGNQPQHF. CDR3 bases: TGTGCCAGCAGTGACGACAGGTCGGCTACAGGCAATCAGCCCCAGCATTTT.

On this clonotype itself: A much larger clone lies a single base off, so this may be a read error. The genes are TRBV20-1 and TRBJ2-5, with TRBD2 matching over 13 bases. The CDR3 sequence is 15 residues long. The germline V gene has CDR1 DFQATT and CDR2 SNEGSKA (reference sequence). CDR3: CSASGLAGVQETRYF. The CDR3, as DNA: TGCAGTGCTAGCGGACTAGCGGGAGTTCAAGAGACCCGGTACTTC.

This clonotype was detected only once. This may stem from a read error, because a much larger clone lies one nucleotide away. The V and J genes are TRBV25-1 and TRBJ1-4, with D unresolved. V was pared by 6 bases and J by 3 bases, with 8 bases between. Germline V gene lookup returns CDR1 MGHDK and CDR2 SYGVNS. This CDR3 has 13 amino acids. The CDR3 bases are TGTGCCAGCAGACTGGGGTCTAATGAAAAACTGTTTTTT. Amino acids: CASRLGSNEKLFF. Filled out from reference TRBV25-1 and TRBJ1-4, the complete variable domain reads EADIYQTPRYLVIGTGKKITLECSQTMGHDKMYWYQQDPGMELHLIHYSYGVNSTEKGDLSSESTVSRIRTEHFPLTLESARPSHTSQYLCASRLGSNEKLFFGSGTQLSVL.

This clonotype has just a few counts. The chain combines TRBV20-1 with TRBJ1-2; tentatively, D is TRBD1 (6 bases). Germline V gene lookup returns CDR1 DFQATT and CDR2 SNEGSKA (reference sequence). The ends were cut back, 1 base at V and 5 bases at J, with 11 bases in the middle. The CDR3 is 13 amino acids. The CDR3 DNA is TGCAGTGCTAGAGTTACAGGGCCATATGGCTACACCTTC. This gives the protein CSARVTGPYGYTF.

The chain employs TRBV24-1 and TRBJ2-5, with 7 bases matching TRBD1. The CDR3 is made up of 15 amino acids. Unmatched junction bases numbered 7, after V lost 4 bases and J lost 3 bases. Germline values: CDR1 KGHDR, CDR2 SFDVKD. This CDR3 reads CATSDAPDREETQYF. CDR3 bases: TGTGCCACCAGTGACGCACCCGACAGGGAAGAGACCCAGTACTTC.

Many counts were recorded for this clonotype. The CDR3 sequence is CAARLAGVNHF. The CDR3 DNA reads TGTGCCGCCCGTCTGGCGGGGGTCAATCATTTT. This rearrangement joins TRBV30 to TRBJ1-5; TRBD1 is a possible D gene (5 bases). The CDR3 runs to 11 residues. Trimming removed 8 bases at V and 16 bases at J, with 21 bases between. Germline V gene sequence: CDR1 GTSNPN, CDR2 SVGIG (reference sequence). Based on the CDR3 plus reference TRBV30 and TRBJ1-5, the full variable domain is SQTIHQWPATLVQPVGSPLSLECTVEGTSNPNLYWYRQAAGRGLQLLFYSVGIGQISSEVPQNLSASRPQDRQFILSSKKLLLSDSGFYLCAARLAGVNHFGDGTRLSIL.